Following are 29 T cell receptor beta chains from one sample sequenced in a study of T cell responses to AZD1222 COVID-19 vaccine. The protocol was immunoSEQ multiplex PCR, while the TCRdb copy is restricted to in-frame clones and leaves out a portion. The sample consists of about 56,000 clones, roughly 88% of them appearing once. This specimen was peripheral blood, taken on day 0 of AZD1222 vaccination. All receptors come from an adult in good health.

This chain uses TRBV19 with TRBJ1-5, with D perhaps TRBD1 (5 bases). Trimming removed 2 bases at V and 7 bases at J, with 12 bases between. The V gene's germline CDR1 is LNHDA and CDR2 SQIVND (reference sequence). This CDR3 has 14 residues. CDR3 DNA sequence: TGTGCCAGTAGTATACGAGGGGCGACGCAGCCCCAGCATTTT. Its translation: CASSIRGATQPQHF.

The rearrangement links TRBV9 to TRBJ1-2; D gene uncertain. The CDR3 loop spans 14 amino acids. The ends were cut back, 3 bases at V and 0 bases at J, with 9 bases in the middle. Germline lookup yields CDR1 SGDLS and CDR2 YYNGEE. The CDR3 DNA reads TGTGCCAGCAGCGCGACACCCGCTAACTATGGCTACACCTTC. The encoded protein is CASSATPANYGYTF.

The chain carries TRBV19 and TRBJ1-5, with D possibly matching TRBD1 (5 bases). The germline V and J ends were trimmed by 2 bases and 5 bases, with 10 bases remaining between them. CDR1 is LNHDA and CDR2 is SQIVND in the germline V gene (reference sequence). The length of the CDR3 is 14 residues. The CDR3 loop is CASSIKGFDQPQHF. The CDR3 bases are TGTGCCAGTAGTATAAAGGGGTTTGATCAGCCCCAGCATTTT.

This chain links TRBV11-3 with TRBJ2-5; D possibly corresponds to TRBD2 (6 bases). The CDR3 contains 12 residues. V lost 5 bases and J 5 bases, leaving 9 bases between the germline ends. Germline-derived CDR1 and CDR2 are SGHNT and YENEEA. The CDR3 region is CASSPGRETQYF. The CDR3 DNA sequence: TGTGCCAGCAGCCCAGGGAGGGAGACCCAGTACTTC. The full variable domain, with the rest looked up from reference TRBV11-3 and TRBJ2-5, is EAGVVQSPRYKIIEKKQPVAFWCNPISGHNTLYWYLQNLGQGPELLIRYENEEAVDDSQLPKDRFSAERLKGVDSTLKIQPAELGDSAVYLCASSPGRETQYFGPGTRLLVL.

This rearrangement joins TRBV6-1 to TRBJ1-5; 9 bases align to TRBD1. Looked up from germline, CDR1 is MNHNS and CDR2 is SASEGT. V lost 3 bases and J lost 7; bases outside the gene matches: 7. The CDR3 runs 15 residues. This CDR3 reads CASSDYRGRSQPQHF. Written as DNA, the CDR3 is TGTGCCAGCAGTGATTACAGGGGGCGTTCACAGCCCCAGCATTTT.

The rearrangement joins TRBV20-1 to TRBJ1-5; tentative D call: TRBD1 (6 bases). This CDR3 region has 13 residues. CDR1 and CDR2 from the germline V gene are DFQATT and SNEGSKA (reference sequence). V gave up 7 bases and J gave up 7 bases, with 17 bases separating them. The CDR3 sequence: CSVSWAQGQPQHF. The CDR3 nucleotides read TGCAGTGTTAGTTGGGCTCAGGGGCAGCCCCAGCATTTT.

V and J are TRBV6-5 and TRBJ2-3; 8 bases are a match to TRBD1. Germline-derived CDR1 and CDR2 are MNHEY and SVGAGI. V shed 4 bases, J shed 2 bases, and the junction held 5 bases outside the gene matches. The CDR3 is made up of 15 amino acids. The CDR3 spells CASSLRTGNTDTQYF. CDR3 DNA sequence: TGTGCCAGCAGTTTACGGACAGGGAACACAGATACGCAGTATTTT.

The V gene is TRBV11-3, the J gene TRBJ1-1; TRBD1 matches at 11 bases. V dropped 1 base and J dropped 4; count of bases not matched to a gene: 2. Germline-derived CDR1 and CDR2 are SGHNT and YENEEA. CDR3 length equals 15 residues. For the CDR3, the DNA is TGTGCCAGCAGCTTAGGTGGGACAGGGGGCACTGAAGCTTTCTTT. Translation gives CASSLGGTGGTEAFF.

This clone was recorded once. The rearrangement links TRBV5-5 to TRBJ2-3, with 11 bases fitting TRBD1. Losses at the gene ends were 4 bases for V and 0 bases for J; bases not matched to a gene: 1. Germline CDR1 SGHKS, CDR2 YYEKEE (reference sequence). There are 15 residues in the CDR3. CDR3 sequence (DNA): TGTGCCAGCAGCAGGACAGGGGGCAGCACAGATACGCAGTATTTT. Amino acids: CASSRTGGSTDTQYF.

The chain has TRBV19 and TRBJ1-1; D uncertain. Germline assignment: CDR1 LNHDA and CDR2 SQIVND (reference sequence). The CDR3 runs 13 residues. Trimming stripped 0 bases from V and 5 bases from J, with 7 bases between. The CDR3 bases are TGTGCCAGTAGTATAGAGGGGAGGACTGAAGCTTTCTTT. Amino acid sequence: CASSIEGRTEAFF.

This chain links TRBV11-2 with TRBJ1-2, with 10 bases identical to TRBD1. The CDR3 is made up of 13 amino acids. The germline V gene has CDR1 SGHAT and CDR2 FQNNGV. Trimming removed 5 bases from V and 8 bases from J; junction bases left unmatched: 5. The CDR3 here is CASSPDRGEGYTF. CDR3 in DNA: TGTGCCAGCAGCCCGGACAGGGGGGAGGGCTACACCTTC.

The chain has TRBV6-5 and TRBJ1-1; the D gene is possibly TRBD1 (5 bases). Deletions cut 7 bases from V and 2 bases from J, with 8 bases between. The CDR3 has 12 residues. The V gene's germline CDR1 is MNHEY and CDR2 SVGAGI. In DNA, the CDR3 is TGTGCCAGCATGGGGGATAACACTGAAGCTTTCTTT. Translating it yields CASMGDNTEAFF.

The rearrangement links TRBV19 to TRBJ1-2; D is uncertain. Trimming shortened V by 10 bases and J by 8 bases, and 20 bases separated the two germline ends. The germline CDR1 and CDR2 sequences are LNHDA and SQIVND (reference sequence). This CDR3 comprises 13 residues. The CDR3 sequence is CATAPGAPSGYTF. The CDR3 DNA follows: TGTGCCACCGCACCGGGAGCCCCGTCGGGCTACACCTTC.

This chain connects TRBV30 to TRBJ1-4; no clear D gene. The CDR3 covers 12 residues. Trimming took 1 base from V and 8 from J, leaving 8 bases between them. Looked up from germline, CDR1 is GTSNPN and CDR2 is SVGIG (reference sequence). In DNA form, the CDR3 reads TGTGCCTGGAGTGAGGGATCGGAAAAACTGTTTTTT. Its translation: CAWSEGSEKLFF. The entire variable domain, with the rest obtained from reference TRBV30 and TRBJ1-4, is as follows: SQTIHQWPATLVQPVGSPLSLECTVEGTSNPNLYWYRQAAGRGLQLLFYSVGIGQISSEVPQNLSASRPQDRQFILSSKKLLLSDSGFYLCAWSEGSEKLFFGSGTQLSVL.

The rearrangement links TRBV7-9 to TRBJ1-2, with 9 bases identical to TRBD1. The J segment lost 8 bases and the V segment lost 5 bases, leaving 15 bases of the junction unmatched. Germline V gene data show CDR1 as SEHNR and CDR2 as FQNEAQ (reference sequence). The length of the CDR3 is 16 residues. CDR3 protein: CASSAGQGFGSGGYTF. For the CDR3, the DNA is TGTGCCAGCAGCGCGGGACAGGGATTTGGCTCGGGGGGCTACACCTTC.

V is TRBV29-1 and J is TRBJ2-7; the match to TRBD2 covers 9 bases. Trimming cost V 7 bases and J 0 bases; bases outside gene matches: 16. The CDR3 has 17 residues. Germline values: CDR1 SQVTM, CDR2 ANQGSEA. The CDR3 nucleotides are TGCAGCGCCTCCGGTAGTAGCGGGAGTCCAAGCTCCTACGAGCAGTACTTC. It is translated as CSASGSSGSPSSYEQYF.

There are a few counts of this clone. The rearrangement links TRBV19 to TRBJ2-6; 9 nucleotides match TRBD1. The V gene's germline CDR1 is LNHDA and CDR2 SQIVND (reference sequence). This CDR3 region has 18 residues. After removal of 7 bases from V and 2 bases from J, the junction contained 12 bases not matched to a gene. CDR3: CASNDPGQGNAGANVLTF. The CDR3 DNA is TGTGCCAGTAACGATCCGGGACAGGGTAATGCTGGGGCCAACGTCCTGACTTTC.

The chain employs TRBV7-6 and TRBJ2-7; the D call may be TRBD1 or TRBD2 (5 bases each). Germline V CDR1 and CDR2: SGHVS, FNYEAQ. This CDR3 spans 15 amino acids. Between the trimmed V and J ends, which lost 1 base and 2 bases, there was a span of 12 bases. CDR3 DNA: TGTGCCAGCAGCTTAGGACCCTCGGGGCCCTACGAGCAGTACTTC. It codes for CASSLGPSGPYEQYF.

The chain uses TRBV5-4 and TRBJ2-1; a weak D match, TRBD2 (6 bases). Germline CDR1 reads SGHNT; CDR2 reads YYREEE (reference sequence). The CDR3 contains 13 residues. With 4 bases removed from V and 5 bases from J, the gap between germline ends came to 10 bases. CDR3 loop: CASSPGRNNEQFF. CDR3 coding DNA: TGTGCCAGCAGCCCCGGGAGAAACAATGAGCAGTTCTTC. Together with reference TRBV5-4 and TRBJ2-1, the CDR3 gives the full variable domain: ETGVTQSPTHLIKTRGQQVTLRCSSQSGHNTVSWYQQALGQGPQFIFQYYREEENGRGNFPPRFSGLQFPNYSSELNVNALELDDSALYLCASSPGRNNEQFFGPGTRLTVL.

This chain connects TRBV21-1 to TRBJ1-2. TRBV21-1 is a listed pseudogene. The CDR3 totals 13 residues. CDR3 in DNA: TGTGCCAGCCTTAGGGGGACTGACTATGGCTACACCTTC. Its protein product is CASLRGTDYGYTF.

This chain links TRBV18 with TRBJ1-1, with TRBD1 as a possible D gene (6 bases). This CDR3 comprises 15 residues. With 4 bases removed from V and 5 bases from J, the gap between germline ends came to 17 bases. Germline V CDR1 and CDR2: KGHSH, LQKENI. Here the CDR3 DNA reads TGTGCCAGCTCACGTCCGGACAGCGAGAGGACTGAAGCTTTCTTT. Its translation is CASSRPDSERTEAFF.

The chain employs TRBV5-6 and TRBJ2-5; D gene ambiguous. Trimming took off 0 bases at V and 5 bases at J, with 20 bases between the two ends. CDR1 is SGHDT and CDR2 is YYEEEE in the germline V gene. The CDR3 is 17 residues long. The CDR3 region is CASSLAGLSPSSETQYF. The CDR3 DNA reads as TGTGCCAGCAGCTTGGCCGGATTGTCCCCGAGTTCTGAGACCCAGTACTTC.

The chain recombines TRBV7-2 with TRBJ2-5, with D hard to call. Germline loops: CDR1 SGHTA, CDR2 FQGNSA. V was pared by 4 bases and J by 5 bases, with 8 bases between. The CDR3 has 12 amino acids. CDR3 sequence: CASSSTRETQYF. DNA of the CDR3: TGTGCCAGCAGCTCCACTCGGGAGACCCAGTACTTC. The full variable domain, rest sourced from reference TRBV7-2 and TRBJ2-5, is GAGVSQSPSNKVTEKGKDVELRCDPISGHTALYWYRQSLGQGLEFLIYFQGNSAPDKSGLPSDRFSAERTGGSVSTLTIQRTQQEDSAVYLCASSSTRETQYFGPGTRLLVL.

The DNA of the CDR3 is TGTGCCTGGAGTGTAGGTCCACGCCAGCCCCAGCATTTT. Protein sequence: CAWSVGPRQPQHF. This sequence joins TRBV30 and TRBJ1-5; D ambiguous. Trimming stripped 0 bases from V and 7 bases from J, with 10 bases between. From germline, CDR1 is GTSNPN and CDR2 SVGIG (reference sequence). The CDR3 contains 13 residues. Full variable domain (outside the CDR3, taken from reference TRBV30 and TRBJ1-5): SQTIHQWPATLVQPVGSPLSLECTVEGTSNPNLYWYRQAAGRGLQLLFYSVGIGQISSEVPQNLSASRPQDRQFILSSKKLLLSDSGFYLCAWSVGPRQPQHFGDGTRLSIL.

The rearrangement links TRBV14 to TRBJ1-2; TRBD1 agrees at 9 bases. Germline CDR1 and CDR2: SGHDN and FVKESK. The V segment lost 4 bases and the J segment 5 bases; nucleotides outside the gene matches: 8. The CDR3 has 15 residues. The CDR3 loop reads CASSPEDRGLYGYTF. In nucleotides, the CDR3 is TGTGCCAGCAGCCCCGAGGACAGGGGACTTTATGGCTACACCTTC.

The CDR3 here is CASNPASPNQPQHF. The CDR3 DNA reads as TGTGCCAGCAATCCGGCCAGCCCTAATCAGCCCCAGCATTTT. The chain combines TRBV6-5 with TRBJ1-5; D ambiguous. V gave up 7 bases and J gave up 4 bases, with 14 bases separating them. The CDR3 has 14 residues. Germline-derived CDR1 and CDR2 are MNHEY and SVGAGI.

The V call is TRBV6-5, the J call TRBJ1-2, with TRBD1 as a possible D gene (6 bases). V lost 5 bases and J lost 7, with 20 bases in between. Germline V gene sequence: CDR1 MNHEY, CDR2 SVGAGI. CDR3 length: 15 amino acids. This chain's CDR3 is CASSRSPQGLGGYTF. In DNA form, the CDR3 reads TGTGCCAGCAGTCGGAGCCCCCAGGGGTTGGGTGGCTACACCTTC.

The chain's CDR3 is CASSSGRVEAFF. CDR3 nucleotides: TGTGCCAGCAGTTCCGGAAGGGTTGAAGCTTTCTTT. The chain is built from TRBV27 and TRBJ1-1; no clear D gene. Germline V gene sequence: CDR1 MNHEY, CDR2 SMNVEV (reference sequence). The CDR3 extends over 12 amino acids. V was cut by 4 bases and J by 7 bases, with 10 bases left in between.

V usage is TRBV2 and J usage is TRBJ2-4; D remains unclear. This CDR3 is 15 amino acids long. Germline-derived CDR1 and CDR2 are SNHLY and FYNNEI. Trimming stripped 6 bases from V and 0 bases from J, with 12 bases between. The CDR3: CASRNLDPAKNIQYF. CDR3 in DNA: TGTGCCAGCAGGAACCTTGACCCAGCCAAAAACATTCAGTACTTC.